What follows are 18 T cell receptor beta chains derived from one specimen sequenced in a study of blood T cell repertoires in COVID-19 (dated by TCRdb to 2020 to 2021). Libraries came from the immunoSEQ multiplex PCR assay. The source is immuneACCESS, and TCRdb retained only in-frame sequences with V and J called. Part of the clones is not carried over; for the studies checked, unresolved V genes explain less than half of this, and the remainder is unexplained. The sample table records approximately 500,000 clones; around 89% of these occur just once. Jointly, the top ten make up about 2% of the sample. Sequencing was performed on PBMCs or T cells enriched from blood (not recorded which). These receptors were obtained from a middle-aged woman who had recovered from COVID-19.

This clone was found a few times. The chain links TRBV9 to TRBJ2-6; 9 bases agree with TRBD2. Germline V gene data show CDR1 as SGDLS and CDR2 as YYNGEE. The CDR3 is made up of 19 amino acids. The J segment lost 1 base and the V segment lost 3 bases, leaving 11 bases of the junction unmatched. The CDR3, as DNA: TGTGCCAGCAGCGACGAGGATAGTGCGGGAGGGTCTGGGGCCAACGTCCTGACTTTC. As protein: CASSDEDSAGGSGANVLTF.

CDR3 loop: CASSQESKKSGRVEQFF. CDR3 coding DNA: TGCGCCAGCAGCCAAGAATCTAAAAAAAGCGGGAGGGTTGAGCAGTTCTTC. This chain uses TRBV4-3 with TRBJ2-1; 10 bases are shared with TRBD2. Per germline, CDR1 LGHNA and CDR2 YSLEER. With V trimmed by 0 bases and J by 9 bases, 11 bases remained unmatched. The length of the CDR3 is 17 residues.

This clone has a handful of counts. The chain has TRBV20-1 and TRBJ1-2; D gene unclear. Trimming cost V 3 bases and J 1 base, with 9 bases left between them. Germline CDR1 DFQATT, CDR2 SNEGSKA (reference sequence). The CDR3 is 13 residues long. The DNA for the CDR3 is TGCAGTGCTAGTACAGATGATAACTATGGCTACACCTTC. Translated: CSASTDDNYGYTF.

J is TRBJ2-1 and V is TRBV18; possible D gene TRBD1, 6 bases. The CDR3 contains 15 residues. V was shortened by 3 bases and J by 3 bases, with 12 bases between the two germline ends. Germline lookup yields CDR1 KGHSH and CDR2 LQKENI. In DNA form, the CDR3 reads TGTGCCAGCTCACCGTTGGGGGCTGGCTACAATGAGCAGTTCTTC. Amino acid sequence: CASSPLGAGYNEQFF.

CDR3 protein: CSVETSGGQNEQFF. CDR3 DNA: TGCAGCGTTGAAACCTCGGGAGGGCAGAATGAGCAGTTCTTC. This chain joins TRBV29-1 and TRBJ2-1; 8 bases fit TRBD2. V shed 2 bases and J 7 bases; nucleotides not matched to a gene: 7. This CDR3 has 14 residues. Germline-derived CDR1 and CDR2 are SQVTM and ANQGSEA.

The rearrangement joins TRBV24-1 to TRBJ1-2; 7 nucleotides line up with TRBD1. The V gene's germline CDR1 is KGHDR and CDR2 SFDVKD. The CDR3 loop spans 14 amino acids. Trimming removed 4 bases from V and 3 bases from J; junction bases left unmatched: 4. The chain's CDR3 is CATSEQDRDYGYTF. Here the CDR3 DNA reads TGTGCCACCAGTGAACAAGACAGGGACTATGGCTACACCTTC.

V usage is TRBV20-1 and J usage is TRBJ2-3; 8 bases fit TRBD2. Unmatched junction bases numbered 1, after V lost 6 bases and J lost 8 bases. This CDR3 region has 10 residues. Germline V gene lookup returns CDR1 DFQATT and CDR2 SNEGSKA (reference sequence). The DNA of the CDR3 is TGCAGTGCCGCGGGGGGTACGCAGTATTTT. It is translated as CSAAGGTQYF.

The CDR3 loop reads CASSKLAVYEQYF. CDR3 bases: TGTGCCAGCTCAAAACTAGCGGTGTACGAGCAGTACTTC. The rearrangement uses TRBV12-3 or TRBV12-4 and TRBJ2-7, with 8 bases aligning to TRBD2. The CDR3 loop spans 13 amino acids. V was pared by 8 bases and J by 4 bases, with 7 bases of the junction left unmatched.

V and J are TRBV12-5 and TRBJ1-1, with 7 bases that match TRBD1. Trimming removed 4 bases from V and 11 bases from J; junction bases left unmatched: 13. This CDR3 spans 14 amino acids. In germline, CDR1 is LGHNT, CDR2 FRNRAP. In DNA form, the CDR3 reads TGTGCTAGTGGTTCCTCCGGGACAGCTAGTGTCGCTTTCTTT. Its protein is CASGSSGTASVAFF.

V is TRBV19 and J is TRBJ1-1; the D is unclear. Trimming took off 1 base at V and 3 bases at J, with 12 bases between the two ends. CDR1 is LNHDA and CDR2 is SQIVND in the germline V gene (reference sequence). The CDR3 runs to 15 residues. The DNA of the CDR3 is TGTGCCAGTAGTATAGGTGGACTTATACACACTGAAGCTTTCTTT. This gives the protein CASSIGGLIHTEAFF.

The chain recombines TRBV20-1 with TRBJ1-5; D is unclear. The CDR3 length is 13 residues. V was shortened by 3 bases and J by 3 bases, with 9 bases between the two germline ends. Germline V lookup: CDR1 DFQATT, CDR2 SNEGSKA (reference sequence). The CDR3 loop reads CSASVAVNQPQHF. As DNA, the CDR3 is TGCAGTGCTAGTGTGGCGGTCAATCAGCCCCAGCATTTT.

CDR3 bases: TGTGCCAGCAGCCCAGAGGTGGGTGAGCAGTTCTTC. Protein product: CASSPEVGEQFF. This sequence joins TRBV7-2 and TRBJ2-1; D call uncertain. The CDR3 covers 12 residues. V was pared by 5 bases and J by 9 bases, with 11 bases between. The V gene's germline CDR1 is SGHTA and CDR2 FQGNSA.

The V gene is TRBV7-9, the J gene TRBJ2-5; 9 bases are shared with TRBD1. The ends lost 5 bases at V and 5 bases at J; junction bases unmatched: 6. Per germline, CDR1 SEHNR and CDR2 FQNEAQ (reference sequence). The CDR3 covers 14 residues. CDR3 nucleotide sequence: TGTGCCAGCAGCCAACAGGGGGCCTGGGAGACCCAGTACTTC. It encodes CASSQQGAWETQYF.

This sequence joins TRBV18 and TRBJ2-4; D perhaps matches TRBD2 (5 bases). V shed 3 bases and J shed 5 bases, with 11 bases lying between them. The CDR3 runs 14 residues. Per the germline V gene, CDR1 is KGHSH and CDR2 is LQKENI. DNA for the CDR3: TGTGCCAGCTCACCCTCAGGAGGAGAAAACATTCAGTACTTC. Translated: CASSPSGGENIQYF.

This clone was counted a single time. This rearrangement joins TRBV6-4 to TRBJ1-2; no reliable D call. The V end lost 5 bases, the J end lost 4 bases, and 11 bases lay between the germline ends. The CDR3 runs to 13 residues. Looked up from germline, CDR1 is MRHNA and CDR2 is SNTAGT. DNA of the CDR3: TGTGCCAGCAGTTTCGACGGGAGCTATGGCTACACCTTC. Translated, it gives CASSFDGSYGYTF.

This sequence joins TRBV5-1 and TRBJ2-7, with D tentatively TRBD2 (5 bases). Germline CDR1 is SGHRS and CDR2 is YFSETQ. Deletions cut 4 bases from V and 0 bases from J, with 17 bases between. This CDR3 is 16 amino acids long. The CDR3 region is CASSRGGYGSSYEQYF. The CDR3 coding sequence is TGCGCCAGCAGCCGTGGTGGTTATGGGAGCTCCTACGAGCAGTACTTC.

This rearrangement joins TRBV4-3 to TRBJ2-3; TRBD2 is a possible D gene (5 bases). Trimming pared 3 bases from V and 1 base from J, leaving 14 bases between. Germline assignment: CDR1 LGHNA and CDR2 YSLEER. The CDR3 loop spans 16 amino acids. The CDR3: CASSHLWERGTDTQYF. The CDR3 region has the DNA TGCGCCAGCAGCCACCTGTGGGAGAGGGGCACAGATACGCAGTATTTT.

The chain has TRBV30 and TRBJ2-3; D might be TRBD2 (5 bases). The CDR3 runs 12 residues. CDR1 and CDR2 from the germline V gene are GTSNPN and SVGIG (reference sequence). Trimming left V 3 bases short and J 6 bases short, with 10 bases between. The CDR3 protein is CAWRGVADTQYF. CDR3 coding DNA: TGTGCCTGGAGGGGAGTTGCGGATACGCAGTATTTT.